The 10 T cell receptor beta chains below were found in one sample sequenced in a study of blood T cell repertoires in COVID-19. Only in-frame clones appear in the TCRdb table, and some are missing; sequencing was by immunoSEQ multiplex PCR. The repertoire holds some 100,000 clones, around 89% seen once, with approximately 1.1% in the top ten. The sample consisted of peripheral blood. The source of these receptors is a human donor in a cohort sampled during active COVID-19.

The rearrangement uses TRBV5-8 and TRBJ2-5, with TRBD1 matching 9 bases. CDR3 length: 14 amino acids. V lost 7 bases, J lost 7 bases, and 11 bases stayed unmatched. Per the germline V gene, CDR1 is SGHTS and CDR2 is YDEGEE. CDR3 region: CASRDREYSGTQYF. The DNA for the CDR3 is TGTGCCAGCCGGGACAGGGAGTACTCGGGGACCCAGTACTTC.

This sequence joins TRBV19 and TRBJ1-2; D gene unclear. Germline values: CDR1 LNHDA, CDR2 SQIVND (reference sequence). The CDR3 is 13 residues long. Trimming removed 5 bases at V and 5 bases at J, with 12 bases between. The CDR3 loop reads CASSPQSLYGYTF. CDR3 in DNA: TGTGCCAGTAGTCCGCAGTCGTTATATGGCTACACCTTC.

J is TRBJ1-3 and V is TRBV7-2, with D perhaps TRBD1 (5 bases). V shed 2 bases and J shed 2 bases, with 7 bases lying between them. Germline V gene data show CDR1 as SGHTA and CDR2 as FQGNSA. CDR3 size: 14 residues. The CDR3 sequence: CASSLTGAGNTIYF. CDR3 coding DNA: TGTGCCAGCAGCTTAACAGGAGCTGGAAACACCATATATTTT.

The rearrangement joins TRBV15 to TRBJ1-1, with D perhaps matching TRBD1 (6 bases). CDR3 length equals 14 residues. The V end lost 5 bases, the J end lost 6 bases, and 16 bases lay between the germline ends. In germline, CDR1 is LNHNV, CDR2 YYDKDF (reference sequence). CDR3 sequence: CATSPSVRQAEAFF. CDR3 nucleotides: TGTGCCACCAGCCCCAGCGTACGACAGGCTGAAGCTTTCTTT.

The CDR3 protein is CASSLSPGMNTEAFF. The CDR3, as DNA: TGTGCCAGCAGTTTGTCTCCGGGAATGAACACTGAAGCTTTCTTT. V is TRBV28 and J is TRBJ1-1; D is unclear. Germline V gene lookup returns CDR1 MDHEN and CDR2 SYDVKM. This CDR3 spans 15 amino acids. The V and J ends lost 3 bases and 0 bases respectively, with 11 bases between them.

The J gene is TRBJ2-7, the V gene TRBV3-1 (or the pseudogene TRBV3-2); D possibly corresponds to TRBD1 (6 bases). Trimming stripped 3 bases from V and 7 bases from J, with 16 bases between. The CDR3 extends over 14 amino acids. CDR1 and CDR2 from the germline V gene are LGHDT and YNNKEL (reference sequence). In DNA form, the CDR3 reads TGTGCCAGCAGCCATACAGGGCTCTCGAGGGAGCAGTACTTC. Protein product: CASSHTGLSREQYF.

This CDR3 is CASSLGLAGDTQYF. Written as DNA, the CDR3 is TGTGCCAGCAGCTTGGGTCTAGCGGGCGATACGCAGTATTTT. This chain connects TRBV5-8 to TRBJ2-3; TRBD2 matches at 8 bases. The CDR3 is made up of 14 amino acids. J was trimmed by 6 bases and V by 0 bases; bases with no gene match: 3. Germline values: CDR1 SGHTS, CDR2 YDEGEE.

The chain is built from TRBV6-1 and TRBJ2-5, with 14 bases identical to TRBD2. With V trimmed by 4 bases and J by 5 bases, 6 bases remained unmatched. CDR1 is MNHNS, CDR2 SASEGT, per germline. CDR3 length equals 16 residues. The CDR3 nucleotides are TGTGCCAGCAGTGCGACTAGCGGGGGGGCTTATGAGACCCAGTACTTC. Translated: CASSATSGGAYETQYF.

The J gene is TRBJ1-1, the V gene TRBV7-9; 10 positions match TRBD1. The J segment lost 0 bases and the V segment lost 4 bases, leaving 5 bases of the junction unmatched. The CDR3 runs to 16 residues. Germline V gene lookup returns CDR1 SEHNR and CDR2 FQNEAQ (reference sequence). This chain's CDR3 is CASSSRQGALNTEAFF. The CDR3 DNA sequence: TGTGCCAGCAGCTCACGACAGGGGGCTCTGAACACTGAAGCTTTCTTT.

This clone appeared a single time. The genes are TRBV10-3 and TRBJ2-5, with 7 nucleotides matching TRBD2. The V gene's germline CDR1 is ENHRY and CDR2 SYGVKD. Germline trimming cut 6 bases from V and 4 bases from J; bases unmatched to any gene: 8. CDR3 length equals 14 residues. The CDR3 nucleotides read TGTGCCATCAGGCGGGAGACGGCACCAGAGACCCAGTACTTC. It codes for CAIRRETAPETQYF.